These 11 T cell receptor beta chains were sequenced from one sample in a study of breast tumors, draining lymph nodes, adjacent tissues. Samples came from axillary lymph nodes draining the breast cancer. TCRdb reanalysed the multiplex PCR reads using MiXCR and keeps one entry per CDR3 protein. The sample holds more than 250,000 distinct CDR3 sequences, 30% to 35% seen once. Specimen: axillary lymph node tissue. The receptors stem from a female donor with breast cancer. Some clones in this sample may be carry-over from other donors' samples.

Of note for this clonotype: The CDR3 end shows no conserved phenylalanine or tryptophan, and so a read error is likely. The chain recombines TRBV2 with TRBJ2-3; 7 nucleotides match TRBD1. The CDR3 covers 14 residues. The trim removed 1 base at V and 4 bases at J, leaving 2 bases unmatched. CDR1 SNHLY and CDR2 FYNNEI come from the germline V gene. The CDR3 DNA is TGTGCCAGCAGTGAAGAAGGGGGCGCAGATACGCAGTATTTG. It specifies CASSEEGGADTQYL.

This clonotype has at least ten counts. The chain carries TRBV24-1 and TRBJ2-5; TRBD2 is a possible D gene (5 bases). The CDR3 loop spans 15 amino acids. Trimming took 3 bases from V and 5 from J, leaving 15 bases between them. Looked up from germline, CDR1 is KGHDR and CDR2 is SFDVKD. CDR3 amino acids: CATSDLREPRETQYF. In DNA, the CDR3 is TGTGCCACCAGTGATCTCCGGGAACCTCGGGAGACCCAGTACTTC.

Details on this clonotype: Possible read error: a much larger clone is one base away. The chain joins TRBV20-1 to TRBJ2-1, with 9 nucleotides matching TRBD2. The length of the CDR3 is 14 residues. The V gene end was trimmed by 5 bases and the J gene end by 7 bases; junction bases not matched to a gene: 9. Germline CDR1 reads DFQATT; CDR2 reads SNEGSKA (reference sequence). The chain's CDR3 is CSAGFGGGGNEQFF. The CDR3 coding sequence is TGCAGTGCTGGTTTTGGCGGGGGGGGGAATGAGCAGTTCTTC.

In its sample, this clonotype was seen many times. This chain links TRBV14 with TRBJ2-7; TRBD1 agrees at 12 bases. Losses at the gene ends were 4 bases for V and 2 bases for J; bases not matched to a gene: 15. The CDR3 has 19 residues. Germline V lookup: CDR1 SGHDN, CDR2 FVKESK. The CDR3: CASSPWDRGRGGGPYEQYF. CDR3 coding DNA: TGTGCCAGCAGCCCTTGGGACAGGGGGCGTGGAGGGGGTCCCTACGAGCAGTACTTC.

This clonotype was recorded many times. This chain's CDR3 is CSAKSGDIYGYTF. Written as DNA, the CDR3 is TGCAGTGCTAAGTCGGGGGACATATATGGCTACACCTTC. This chain uses TRBV20-1 with TRBJ1-2, with a weak D call TRBD1 (6 bases). The CDR3 runs to 13 residues. In germline, CDR1 is DFQATT, CDR2 SNEGSKA (reference sequence). Trimming stripped 4 bases from V and 5 bases from J, with 14 bases between.

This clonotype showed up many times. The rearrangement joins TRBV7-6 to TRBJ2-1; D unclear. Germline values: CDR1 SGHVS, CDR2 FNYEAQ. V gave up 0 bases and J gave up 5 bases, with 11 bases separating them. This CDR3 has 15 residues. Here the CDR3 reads CASSLALTRDNEQFF. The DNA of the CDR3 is TGTGCCAGCAGCTTAGCCTTGACCCGCGACAATGAGCAGTTCTTC.

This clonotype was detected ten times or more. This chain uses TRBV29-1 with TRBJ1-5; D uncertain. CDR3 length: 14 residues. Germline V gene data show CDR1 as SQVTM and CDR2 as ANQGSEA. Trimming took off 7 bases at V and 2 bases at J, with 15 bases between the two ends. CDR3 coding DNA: TGCAGCGCGGGAGGCGCCGGGGGCAATCAGCCCCAGCATTTT. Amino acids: CSAGGAGGNQPQHF.

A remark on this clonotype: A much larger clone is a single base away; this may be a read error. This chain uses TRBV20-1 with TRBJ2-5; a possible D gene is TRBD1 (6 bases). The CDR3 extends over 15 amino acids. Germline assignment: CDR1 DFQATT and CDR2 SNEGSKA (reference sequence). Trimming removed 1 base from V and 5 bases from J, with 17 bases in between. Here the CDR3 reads CSARGQAIGSETQYF. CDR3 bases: TGCAGTGCTAGAGGACAGGCTATCGGTTCGGAGACCCAGTACTTC.

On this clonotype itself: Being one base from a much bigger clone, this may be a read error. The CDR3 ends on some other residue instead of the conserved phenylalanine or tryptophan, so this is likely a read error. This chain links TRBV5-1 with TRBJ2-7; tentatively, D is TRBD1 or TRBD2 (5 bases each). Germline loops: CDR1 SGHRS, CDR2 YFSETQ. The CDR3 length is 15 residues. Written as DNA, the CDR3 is TGTGCCAGCAGCTTGAAGGGGACCTACCTCTACGAGCAGTACCTC. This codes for CASSLKGTYLYEQYL.

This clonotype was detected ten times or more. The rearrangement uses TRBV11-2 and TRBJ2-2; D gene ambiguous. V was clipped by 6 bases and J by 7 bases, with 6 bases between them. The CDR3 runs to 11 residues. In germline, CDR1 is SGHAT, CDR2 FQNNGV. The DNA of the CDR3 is TGTGCCAGCAGTTCCGACGGGGAGCTGTTTTTT. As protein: CASSSDGELFF.

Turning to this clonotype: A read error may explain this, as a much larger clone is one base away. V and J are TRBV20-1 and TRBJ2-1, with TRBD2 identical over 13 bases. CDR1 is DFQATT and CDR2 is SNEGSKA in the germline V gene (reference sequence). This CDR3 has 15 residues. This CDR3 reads CSASKLAGGNNEQSF. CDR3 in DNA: TGCAGTGCTAGCAAACTAGCGGGAGGGAACAATGAGCAGTCCTTC.